Listed here is a single T cell receptor (beta chain). The data were taken from a study of blood T cell repertoires in COVID-19. Study overall: COVID-19 samples from acute and convalescent phases originated in the United States, Italy and Spain.

Trimming shortened V by 2 bases and J by 1 base, and 15 bases separated the two germline ends. The CDR3 is 17 amino acids. Germline assignment: CDR1 KGHSY and CDR2 FQNENV. In Seattle, patients joined the study during active infection and were tracked longitudinally. The protocol was immunoSEQ multiplex PCR, while the TCRdb copy is restricted to in-frame clones and leaves out a portion. The repertoire includes a few hundred thousand clones, approximately 86% of them detected once, and 13% sits in the top ten. The sample consisted of peripheral blood. The sequence came from a woman in her 70s with COVID-19, enrolled during active disease. The chain combines TRBV16 with TRBJ2-1; TRBD2 might be the D (6 bases). The CDR3 DNA is TGTGCCAGCAGCCAAAAATCGGCAGGGAGGTCCTACAATGAGCAGTTCTTC. This translates into CASSQKSAGRSYNEQFF.